These 17 T cell receptor beta chains share one sample of origin, sequenced in a study of T cell repertoires in cytomegalovirus infection. No antigen has been identified for these receptors. Via MiXCR, TCRdb re-called the reads, giving one row per CDR3 protein. The table lists about half a million distinct CDR3 sequences, roughly a third of them singletons. Specimen: cultured PBMCs, collected from culture after CMV antigen stimulation. Source of these receptors: a human donor in good health (CMV status not recorded). Some clones in this sample may be carry-over from other donors' samples.

This clonotype was seen only a few times. This clone may be a read error of a much larger clone one base away. The CDR3 spells CASSPRVNYGYTF. In DNA form, the CDR3 reads TGTGCCAGCAGTCCCAGGGTTAACTATGGCTACACCTTC. This chain uses TRBV6-5 with TRBJ1-2, with D possibly TRBD1 on 5 matching bases. V lost 5 bases, J lost 1 base, and 8 bases lay in between. The CDR3 has 13 residues. In germline, CDR1 is MNHEY, CDR2 SVGAGI.

This clonotype came up a few times. The genes are TRBV12-3 or TRBV12-4 and TRBJ1-3; TRBD1 might be the D (5 bases). V dropped 5 bases and J dropped 0 bases, with 11 bases sitting between them. This CDR3 spans 15 amino acids. The CDR3 loop reads CASSAGQSSGNTIYF. For the CDR3, the DNA is TGTGCCAGCAGTGCCGGACAAAGCTCTGGAAACACCATATATTTT.

This chain joins TRBV4-1 and TRBJ2-2; D not certain. Trimming stripped 4 bases from V and 4 bases from J, with 22 bases between. Germline CDR1 is MGHRA and CDR2 is YSYEKL. This CDR3 has 18 amino acids. Here the CDR3 reads CASSPLFGQFLSTGELFF. CDR3 DNA sequence: TGCGCCAGCAGCCCCCTTTTTGGGCAGTTCCTCTCCACCGGGGAGCTGTTTTTT.

The chain recombines TRBV28 with TRBJ1-5, with D maybe TRBD1 (6 bases). Germline CDR1 is MDHEN and CDR2 is SYDVKM. This CDR3 contains 16 residues. The germline V and J ends were trimmed by 2 bases and 6 bases, with 17 bases remaining between them. Here the CDR3 reads CASSLETGRVTQPQHF. The CDR3 nucleotides read TGTGCCAGCAGTTTAGAGACAGGAAGGGTTACTCAGCCCCAGCATTTT.

This chain uses TRBV19 with TRBJ2-1; D possibly corresponds to TRBD2 (6 bases). The germline gives CDR1 LNHDA, CDR2 SQIVND (reference sequence). The V gene lost 3 bases and the J gene lost 5 bases, with 20 bases spanning the gap. The CDR3 is made up of 17 amino acids. This CDR3 is CASSIGDSRYTNNEQFF. CDR3 coding DNA: TGTGCCAGTAGTATCGGGGACTCGCGCTACACAAACAATGAGCAGTTCTTC.

This clonotype was observed a handful of times. This chain uses TRBV7-2 with TRBJ2-7, with D hard to call. CDR1 SGHTA and CDR2 FQGNSA come from the germline V gene. Trimming took off 7 bases at V and 8 bases at J, with 18 bases between the two ends. The CDR3 extends over 13 amino acids. The CDR3 loop is CASTRNGPSKQYF. The CDR3 DNA is TGTGCCAGCACCCGCAATGGCCCTTCTAAGCAGTACTTC. The full variable domain, with the rest looked up from reference TRBV7-2 and TRBJ2-7, is GAGVSQSPSNKVTEKGKDVELRCDPISGHTALYWYRQSLGQGLEFLIYFQGNSAPDKSGLPSDRFSAERTGGSVSTLTIQRTQQEDSAVYLCASTRNGPSKQYFGPGTRLTVT.

The genes are TRBV6-5 and TRBJ1-3; unclear D gene. Trimming shortened V by 0 bases and J by 8 bases, and 11 bases separated the two germline ends. Germline V gene lookup returns CDR1 MNHEY and CDR2 SVGAGI. CDR3 length: 14 residues. The CDR3 nucleotides read TGTGCCAGCAGTTACTCCGAACTGGGCGACACCATATATTTT. Its translation is CASSYSELGDTIYF.

This clonotype appeared a few times. This chain uses TRBV7-6 with TRBJ1-5; TRBD1 is a possible D gene (6 bases). The germline V and J ends were trimmed by 1 base and 2 bases, with 12 bases remaining between them. Germline lookup yields CDR1 SGHVS and CDR2 FNYEAQ. The CDR3 is 16 amino acids. CDR3 nucleotide sequence: TGTGCCAGCAGCTTAGGTCCGGGGGCCCGCAATCAGCCCCAGCATTTT. This codes for CASSLGPGARNQPQHF.

This chain connects TRBV4-3 to TRBJ2-2; D is undetermined. This CDR3 is built from 13 residues. CDR1 is LGHNA and CDR2 is YSLEER in the germline V gene. With 1 base removed from V and 7 bases from J, the gap between germline ends came to 7 bases. CDR3 sequence: CASSQGYDGELFF. CDR3 bases: TGCGCCAGCAGCCAAGGATATGACGGGGAGCTGTTTTTT.

The J gene is TRBJ2-1, the V gene TRBV4-3, with D tentatively TRBD2 (5 bases). Germline CDR1 is LGHNA and CDR2 is YSLEER. V lost 6 bases and J 10 bases, leaving 16 bases between the germline ends. The CDR3 loop spans 13 amino acids. CDR3 nucleotide sequence: TGCGCCAGCAGTCCGGAGGACCGAAGGGAGCAGTTCTTC. Protein product: CASSPEDRREQFF.

The chain has TRBV10-3 and TRBJ2-3; no definite D call. The V end lost 0 bases, the J end lost 0 bases, and 4 bases lay between the germline ends. The CDR3 runs to 14 residues. Per the germline V gene, CDR1 is ENHRY and CDR2 is SYGVKD. The CDR3 region has the DNA TGTGCCATCAGTGAGTCGACTAGCACAGATACGCAGTATTTT. Amino acids: CAISESTSTDTQYF.

The chain is built from TRBV6-2 or TRBV6-3 and TRBJ1-1, with TRBD1 as a possible D gene (5 bases). The length of the CDR3 is 13 residues. Trimming removed 3 bases from V and 4 bases from J, with 9 bases in between. Germline V gene sequence: CDR1 MNHEY, CDR2 SVGEGT. The CDR3, as DNA: TGTGCCAGCAGTTATTCAGGGCGCACTGAAGCTTTCTTT. It translates to CASSYSGRTEAFF.

This clonotype has just a few counts. This chain links TRBV5-6 with TRBJ1-4; D might be TRBD1 (5 bases). The germline V gene encodes CDR1 SGHDT and CDR2 YYEEEE. V lost 4 bases and J lost 7, with 14 bases in between. The CDR3 extends over 14 amino acids. The CDR3 is CASSPRGIPEKLFF. CDR3 DNA sequence: TGTGCCAGCAGCCCGCGGGGGATTCCTGAAAAACTGTTTTTT.

This clonotype was picked up a small number of times. In nucleotides, the CDR3 is TGTGCCAGCAGTCTATCTAGCGTTAGCACAGATACGCAGTATTTT. Its protein is CASSLSSVSTDTQYF. The chain employs TRBV2 and TRBJ2-3, with a weak D call TRBD2 (6 bases). V was shortened by 5 bases and J by 0 bases, with 12 bases between the two germline ends. CDR1 SNHLY and CDR2 FYNNEI come from the germline V gene. The CDR3 consists of 15 residues.

This clonotype has ten or more counts. The rearrangement uses TRBV7-2 and TRBJ2-5; 14 bases fit TRBD2. V lost 6 bases to trimming and J lost 4 bases; unmatched junction nucleotides: 4. The CDR3 contains 15 residues. Germline lookup yields CDR1 SGHTA and CDR2 FQGNSA. The CDR3 DNA reads TGTGCCAGCAGTCCCGGGACTAGCGGGAGAGAGACCCAGTACTTC. Its protein is CASSPGTSGRETQYF. The whole variable domain, filled in from reference TRBV7-2 and TRBJ2-5, reads GAGVSQSPSNKVTEKGKDVELRCDPISGHTALYWYRQSLGQGLEFLIYFQGNSAPDKSGLPSDRFSAERTGGSVSTLTIQRTQQEDSAVYLCASSPGTSGRETQYFGPGTRLLVL.

The chain recombines TRBV27 with TRBJ2-2, with no clear D. The CDR3 covers 13 residues. Germline CDR1 MNHEY, CDR2 SMNVEV (reference sequence). Trimming took off 7 bases at V and 1 base at J, with 7 bases between the two ends. The CDR3 DNA sequence: TGTGCCAGCATAGGAGTGAACACCGGGGAGCTGTTTTTT. It specifies CASIGVNTGELFF.

This clonotype was seen only a few times. This sequence joins TRBV27 and TRBJ2-5; D may be TRBD1 or TRBD2 (6 bases each). The CDR3 contains 14 residues. The germline CDR1 and CDR2 sequences are MNHEY and SMNVEV (reference sequence). V was cut by 5 bases and J by 5 bases, with 15 bases left in between. DNA for the CDR3: TGTGCCAGCAGTGCGGGACACCTGACGGAGACCCAGTACTTC. This gives the protein CASSAGHLTETQYF.